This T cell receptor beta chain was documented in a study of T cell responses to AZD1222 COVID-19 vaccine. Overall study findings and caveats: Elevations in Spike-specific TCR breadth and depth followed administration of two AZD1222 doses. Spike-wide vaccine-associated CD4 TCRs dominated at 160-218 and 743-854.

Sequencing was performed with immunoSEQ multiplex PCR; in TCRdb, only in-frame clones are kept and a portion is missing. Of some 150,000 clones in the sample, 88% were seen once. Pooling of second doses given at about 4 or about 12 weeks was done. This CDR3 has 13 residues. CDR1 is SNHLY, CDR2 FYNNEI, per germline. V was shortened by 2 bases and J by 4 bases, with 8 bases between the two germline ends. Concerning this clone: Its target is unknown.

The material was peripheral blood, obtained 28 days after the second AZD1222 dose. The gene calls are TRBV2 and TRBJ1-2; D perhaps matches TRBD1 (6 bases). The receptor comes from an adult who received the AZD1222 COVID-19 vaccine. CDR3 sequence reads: CASSERGGYGYTF. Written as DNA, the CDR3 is TGTGCCAGCAGTGAAAGGGGGGGCTATGGCTACACCTTC.